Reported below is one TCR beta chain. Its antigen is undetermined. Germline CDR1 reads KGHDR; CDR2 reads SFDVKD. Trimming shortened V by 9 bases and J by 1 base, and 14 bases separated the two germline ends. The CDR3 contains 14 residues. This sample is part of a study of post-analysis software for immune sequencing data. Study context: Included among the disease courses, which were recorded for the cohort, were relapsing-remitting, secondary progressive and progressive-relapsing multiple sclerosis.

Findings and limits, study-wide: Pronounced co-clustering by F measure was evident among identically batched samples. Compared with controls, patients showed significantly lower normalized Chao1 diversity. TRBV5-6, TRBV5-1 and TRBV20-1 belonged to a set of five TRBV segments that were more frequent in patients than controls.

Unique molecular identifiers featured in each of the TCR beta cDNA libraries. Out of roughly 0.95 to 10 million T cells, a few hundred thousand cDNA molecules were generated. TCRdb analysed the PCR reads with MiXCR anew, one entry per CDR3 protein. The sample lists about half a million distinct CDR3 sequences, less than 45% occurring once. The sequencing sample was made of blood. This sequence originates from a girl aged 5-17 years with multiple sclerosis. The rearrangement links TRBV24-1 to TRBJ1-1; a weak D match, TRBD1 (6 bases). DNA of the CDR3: TGTGCCACCGCGGGGGCCGGGGGGAACACTGAAGCTTTCTTT. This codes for CATAGAGGNTEAFF.